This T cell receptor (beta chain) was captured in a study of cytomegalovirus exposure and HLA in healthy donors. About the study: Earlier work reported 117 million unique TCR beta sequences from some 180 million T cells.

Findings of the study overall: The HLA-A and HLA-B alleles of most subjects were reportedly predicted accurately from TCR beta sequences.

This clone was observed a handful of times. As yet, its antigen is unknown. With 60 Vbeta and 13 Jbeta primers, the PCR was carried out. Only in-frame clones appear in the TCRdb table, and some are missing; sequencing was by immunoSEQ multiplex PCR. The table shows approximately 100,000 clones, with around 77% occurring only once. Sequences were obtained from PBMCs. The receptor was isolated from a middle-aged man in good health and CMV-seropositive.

DNA of the CDR3: TGTGCCAGCAGCCAAGCCCCCCTAGCGGGGTTTTGGGAGGAGACCCAGTACTTC. Amino acid sequence: CASSQAPLAGFWEETQYF. V gene TRBV4-2 combines with J gene TRBJ2-5, with TRBD2 identical over 9 bases. With 1 base clipped from V and 5 bases from J, the junction kept 14 bases outside the gene matches. CDR3 size: 18 residues. Per germline, CDR1 LGHNA and CDR2 YNFKEQ.